One sample yielded the 15 T cell receptor beta chains listed below, sequenced in a study of Graves' ophthalmopathy and Graves' hyperthyroidism. The study amplified TCR beta CDR3 regions using RNA transcripts. After a first-round RT-PCR with HTBI primers, a second-round multiplex PCR was run. A single record per CDR3 protein comes from TCRdb applying MiXCR to the multiplex PCR reads. The sample has about 740,000 distinct CDR3 sequences; around 40% are singletons. Sequencing was performed on peripheral blood. These TCRs come from an adult man with Graves' ophthalmopathy.

This clonotype has ten or more counts. This CDR3 is CAIRGGYGYTF. DNA of the CDR3: TGTGCCATCCGGGGAGGGTATGGCTACACCTTC. The chain links TRBV10-3 to TRBJ1-2, with D hard to call. The V gene's germline CDR1 is ENHRY and CDR2 SYGVKD. The CDR3 is made up of 11 amino acids. V was pared by 8 bases and J by 5 bases, with 9 bases between.

Details on this clonotype: An end of the junction differs from the germline gene, which may be a read error. The chain joins TRBV7-9 to TRBJ2-7, with 10 nucleotides matching TRBD1. Per the germline V gene, CDR1 is SEHNR and CDR2 is FQNEAQ (reference sequence). There are 17 residues in the CDR3. The CDR3 DNA follows: TGCGCCAGCAGCCAAGATCCAGGGGACAGGGGATGGGTAGAGCAGTACTTC. Encoded protein: CASSQDPGDRGWVEQYF.

Many counts were recorded for this clonotype. This rearrangement joins TRBV10-2 to TRBJ2-6; D is uncertain. V gave up 5 bases and J gave up 7 bases, with 18 bases separating them. The length of the CDR3 is 16 residues. In germline, CDR1 is WSHSY, CDR2 SAAADI. The chain's CDR3 is CASSSSGPTFANVLTF. As DNA, the CDR3 is TGCGCCAGCAGTTCTTCAGGCCCGACCTTCGCCAACGTCCTGACTTTC.

In its sample, this clonotype was seen a few times. The chain couples TRBV2 to TRBJ2-7; TRBD2 might be the D (5 bases). The CDR3 extends over 16 amino acids. V shed 2 bases and J shed 3 bases, with 17 bases lying between them. CDR1 SNHLY and CDR2 FYNNEI come from the germline V gene. As DNA, the CDR3 is TGTGCCAGCAGTGAAAATGGCTGGGGAGAGGTCTACGAGCAGTACTTC. This gives the protein CASSENGWGEVYEQYF.

This sequence joins TRBV7-9 and TRBJ1-6, with D tentatively TRBD1 (5 bases). The germline gives CDR1 SEHNR, CDR2 FQNEAQ (reference sequence). V was trimmed by 5 bases and J by 5 bases, leaving 19 bases between them. The CDR3 is 17 residues long. This CDR3 is CASSPALGRADNSPLHF. CDR3 sequence (DNA): TGTGCCAGCAGCCCTGCGTTGGGACGGGCAGATAATTCACCCCTCCACTTT.

The gene calls are TRBV10-2 and TRBJ1-1, with 7 positions matching TRBD1. Trimming took 4 bases from V and 4 from J; bases not matched to a gene: 9. The CDR3 loop spans 15 amino acids. CDR1 is WSHSY, CDR2 SAAADI, per germline. CDR3 coding DNA: TGCGCCAGCAGTGTGGTTCAGGGGGATGGCACTGAAGCTTTCTTT. Its protein product is CASSVVQGDGTEAFF.

The sample holds a few counts of this clonotype. Here the CDR3 reads CSARVGGKEQYF. The CDR3 nucleotides are TGCAGTGCTAGGGTGGGGGGGAAGGAGCAGTACTTC. J is TRBJ2-7 and V is TRBV20-1; TRBD2 matches 7 bases. Germline lookup yields CDR1 DFQATT and CDR2 SNEGSKA (reference sequence). The CDR3 consists of 12 residues. J lost 7 bases, V lost 3 bases, and 6 bases had no gene match.

This clonotype was detected only a few times. The chain carries TRBV3-1 and TRBJ2-5, with TRBD1 matching 7 bases. The germline CDR1 and CDR2 sequences are LGHDT and YNNKEL (reference sequence). The CDR3 is made up of 14 amino acids. The V segment lost 7 bases and the J segment 13 bases; nucleotides outside the gene matches: 18. The CDR3 loop is CASTPRDSGRGRYF. For the CDR3, the DNA is TGTGCCAGCACTCCTCGGGACAGCGGCCGAGGCCGGTACTTC.

As concerns this clonotype: This may stem from a read error, because a much larger clone lies one nucleotide away. CDR3 region: CASSVGAGGGQYF. The CDR3 DNA reads TGTGCCAGCAGCGTAGGGGCAGGGGGCGGGCAGTACTTC. The V gene is TRBV9, the J gene TRBJ2-7; 8 bases line up with TRBD1. V dropped 0 bases and J dropped 9; count of bases not matched to a gene: 5. Germline CDR1 reads SGDLS; CDR2 reads YYNGEE. CDR3 size: 13 residues.

This clonotype was seen a handful of times. A junction end diverges from the germline sequence, so it may reflect a read error. The chain joins TRBV24-1 to TRBJ1-5; maybe TRBD1 (6 bases). This CDR3 region has 15 residues. CDR1 is KGHDR, CDR2 SFDVKD, per germline. The CDR3 DNA reads as TGTGCCAGCAGTTCGACAGGAAATAGCAATCAGCCCCAGCATTTT. Its translation: CASSSTGNSNQPQHF.

The sample holds a few counts of this clonotype. The rearrangement links TRBV10-1 to TRBJ2-7; tentative D call: TRBD1 (6 bases). The germline V and J ends were trimmed by 7 bases and 3 bases, with 13 bases remaining between them. The CDR3 sequence is 13 residues long. The germline CDR1 and CDR2 sequences are WNHNN and SYGVQD (reference sequence). The CDR3 coding sequence is TGCGCCAGCATGGCACGAGGGGGCTACGAGCAGTACTTC. Translating gives CASMARGGYEQYF.

Ten or more counts support this clonotype. V usage is TRBV10-3 and J usage is TRBJ2-3, with 8 positions matching TRBD2. The ends lost 1 base at V and 0 bases at J; junction bases unmatched: 6. The CDR3 has 17 residues. Germline V lookup: CDR1 ENHRY, CDR2 SYGVKD. The CDR3 DNA sequence: TGTGCCATCAGTGAGTACTCAGCGGGGGCCAGCACAGATACGCAGTATTTT. Its protein is CAISEYSAGASTDTQYF.

The sample holds a few counts of this clonotype. The chain carries TRBV29-1 and TRBJ1-5; D may be TRBD1 (5 bases). This CDR3 region has 13 residues. Germline lookup yields CDR1 SQVTM and CDR2 ANQGSEA. The ends were cut back, 8 bases at V and 6 bases at J, with 17 bases in the middle. The CDR3, as DNA: TGCAGCTTATCGGACCCAGGGTTTCAGCCCCAGCATTTT. It translates to CSLSDPGFQPQHF.

Only a few counts were recorded for this clonotype. The chain employs TRBV5-6 and TRBJ2-7; either TRBD1 or TRBD2 may fit D (5 bases each). Germline-derived CDR1 and CDR2 are SGHDT and YYEEEE. The CDR3 runs to 14 residues. Trimming left V 0 bases short and J 3 bases short, with 10 bases between. The CDR3: CASSLGDELYEQYF. The CDR3 nucleotides read TGTGCCAGCAGCTTGGGGGACGAACTCTACGAGCAGTACTTC.

The V call is TRBV20-1, the J call TRBJ2-7, with D perhaps TRBD1 or TRBD2 (6 bases each). This CDR3 region has 13 residues. CDR1 is DFQATT, CDR2 SNEGSKA, per germline (reference sequence). Trimming took off 3 bases at V and 2 bases at J, with 11 bases between the two ends. CDR3 region: CSASEGGTYEQYF. The DNA of the CDR3 is TGCAGTGCTAGTGAGGGGGGTACCTACGAGCAGTACTTC.